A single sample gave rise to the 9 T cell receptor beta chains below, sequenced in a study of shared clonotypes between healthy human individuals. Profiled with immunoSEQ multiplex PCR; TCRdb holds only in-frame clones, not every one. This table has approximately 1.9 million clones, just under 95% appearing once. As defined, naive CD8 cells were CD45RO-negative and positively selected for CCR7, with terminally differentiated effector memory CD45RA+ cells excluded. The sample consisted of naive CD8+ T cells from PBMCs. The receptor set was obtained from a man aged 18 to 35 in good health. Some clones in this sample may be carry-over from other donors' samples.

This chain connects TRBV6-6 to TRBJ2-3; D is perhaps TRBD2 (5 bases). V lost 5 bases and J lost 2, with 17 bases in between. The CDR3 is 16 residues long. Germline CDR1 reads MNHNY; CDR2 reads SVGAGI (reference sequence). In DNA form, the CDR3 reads TGTGCCAGCAGTCCACGGATGGGCGGGTCCACAGATACGCAGTATTTT. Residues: CASSPRMGGSTDTQYF.

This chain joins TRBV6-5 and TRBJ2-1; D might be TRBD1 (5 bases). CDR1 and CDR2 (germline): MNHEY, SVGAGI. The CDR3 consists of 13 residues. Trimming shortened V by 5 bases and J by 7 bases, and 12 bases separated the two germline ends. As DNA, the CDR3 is TGTGCCAGCAGTAGGAGTAGGGGAAATGAGCAGTTCTTC. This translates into CASSRSRGNEQFF.

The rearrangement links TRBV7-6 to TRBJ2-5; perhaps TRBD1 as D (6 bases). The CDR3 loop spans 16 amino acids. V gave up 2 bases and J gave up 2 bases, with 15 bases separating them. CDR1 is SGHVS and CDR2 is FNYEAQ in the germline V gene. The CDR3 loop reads CASSLQPGEIQETQYF. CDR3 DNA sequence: TGTGCCAGCAGCTTACAACCAGGGGAAATACAAGAGACCCAGTACTTC.

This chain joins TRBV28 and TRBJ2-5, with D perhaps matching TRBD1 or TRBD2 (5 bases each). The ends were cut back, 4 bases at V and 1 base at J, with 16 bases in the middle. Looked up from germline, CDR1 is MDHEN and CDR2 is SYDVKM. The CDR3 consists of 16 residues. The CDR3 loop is CASSSPRRDPQETQYF. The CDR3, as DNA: TGTGCCAGCAGTTCCCCTCGACGGGACCCCCAAGAGACCCAGTACTTC.

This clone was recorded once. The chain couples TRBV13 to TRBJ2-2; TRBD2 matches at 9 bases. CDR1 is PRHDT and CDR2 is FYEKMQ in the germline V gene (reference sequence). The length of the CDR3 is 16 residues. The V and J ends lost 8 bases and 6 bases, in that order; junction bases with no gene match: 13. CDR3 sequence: CASEGSTSGAPGELFF. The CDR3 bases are TGTGCCAGCGAGGGGTCGACTAGCGGCGCCCCCGGGGAGCTGTTTTTT.

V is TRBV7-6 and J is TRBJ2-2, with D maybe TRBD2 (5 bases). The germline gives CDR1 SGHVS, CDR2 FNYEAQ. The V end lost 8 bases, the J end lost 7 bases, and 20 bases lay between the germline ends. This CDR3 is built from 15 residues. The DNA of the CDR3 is TGTGCCAGCGGGGAGACGCCCGATCCTAGCGGGGAGCTGTTTTTT. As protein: CASGETPDPSGELFF.

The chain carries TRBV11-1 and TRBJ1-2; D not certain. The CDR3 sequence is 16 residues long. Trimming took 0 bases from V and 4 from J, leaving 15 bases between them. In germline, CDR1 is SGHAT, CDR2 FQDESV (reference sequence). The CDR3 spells CASSLARGVSPYGYTF. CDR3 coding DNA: TGTGCCAGCAGCTTAGCTCGTGGGGTATCCCCCTATGGCTACACCTTC.

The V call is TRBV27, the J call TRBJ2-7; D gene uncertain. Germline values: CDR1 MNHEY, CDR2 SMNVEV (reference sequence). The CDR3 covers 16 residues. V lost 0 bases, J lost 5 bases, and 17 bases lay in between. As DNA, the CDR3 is TGTGCCAGCAGTTTATCGTTGGGCGTCCTCTGGGACGAGCAGTACTTC. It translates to CASSLSLGVLWDEQYF.

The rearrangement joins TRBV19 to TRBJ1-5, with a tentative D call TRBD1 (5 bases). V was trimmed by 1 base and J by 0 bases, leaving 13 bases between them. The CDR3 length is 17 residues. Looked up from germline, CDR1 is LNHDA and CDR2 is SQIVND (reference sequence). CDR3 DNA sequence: TGTGCCAGTAGTATAGTGGAAGGGGATTATAGCAATCAGCCCCAGCATTTT. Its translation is CASSIVEGDYSNQPQHF. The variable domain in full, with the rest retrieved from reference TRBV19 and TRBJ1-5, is DGGITQSPKYLFRKEGQNVTLSCEQNLNHDAMYWYRQDPGQGLRLIYYSQIVNDFQKGDIAEGYSVSREKKESFPLTVTSAQKNPTAFYLCASSIVEGDYSNQPQHFGDGTRLSIL.